These T cell receptor beta chains were read from a single sample in a study of cytomegalovirus exposure and HLA in healthy donors. Profiled with immunoSEQ multiplex PCR; TCRdb holds only in-frame clones, not every one. The sample contains more than 150,000 clones, around 80% of which appear only once. Sequences were obtained from PBMCs. Every receptor here comes from a man younger than 30 in good health and CMV-seronegative. Each CDR3 is given with its conserved first and last residue. A D gene is named only where the DNA matches it firmly. Some rows have no size entry. The others give once, few or many, or a class for an expanded clone.

j_gene: TRBJ2-3; v_gene: TRBV5-1; d_gene: NA; abundance: NA; CDR3aa: CASSLTVTDTQYF; CDR3nt: TGCGCCAGCAGCTTGACGGTCACAGATACGCAGTATTTT
j_gene: TRBJ2-5; v_gene: TRBV9; d_gene: NA; abundance: NA; CDR3aa: CASSVGTLRAQETQYF; CDR3nt: TGTGCCAGCAGCGTAGGTACCCTAAGAGCCCAAGAGACCCAGTACTTC
j_gene: TRBJ2-1; v_gene: TRBV9; d_gene: NA; abundance: few; CDR3aa: CASSSGGQGAISYNEQFF; CDR3nt: TGTGCCAGCAGCTCGGGGGGCCAGGGGGCGATCAGCTACAATGAGCAGTTCTTC
j_gene: TRBJ2-1; v_gene: TRBV10-2; d_gene: NA; abundance: NA; CDR3aa: CASTPGRREQFF; CDR3nt: TGCGCCAGCACGCCAGGTCGGCGAGAGCAGTTCTTC
j_gene: TRBJ2-1; v_gene: TRBV7-3; d_gene: TRBD2; abundance: NA; CDR3aa: CASSLAVPSGSRGNEQFF; CDR3nt: TGTGCCAGCAGCTTAGCGGTGCCTAGCGGGAGTCGTGGCAATGAGCAGTTCTTC
j_gene: TRBJ2-7; v_gene: TRBV2; d_gene: NA; abundance: NA; CDR3aa: CASRGRLSSSYEQYF; CDR3nt: TGTGCCAGCCGGGGGAGACTTTCTTCCTCCTACGAGCAGTACTTC
j_gene: TRBJ1-2; v_gene: TRBV28; d_gene: TRBD1; abundance: once; CDR3aa: CASSSGTANYGYTF; CDR3nt: TGTGCCAGCAGTTCCGGGACAGCTAACTATGGCTACACCTTC
j_gene: TRBJ1-6; v_gene: TRBV6-4; d_gene: TRBD1; abundance: NA; CDR3aa: CASRDRGPSPLHF; CDR3nt: TGTGCCAGCAGAGACAGGGGCCCTTCACCCCTCCACTTT
j_gene: TRBJ2-7; v_gene: TRBV7-9; d_gene: NA; abundance: NA; CDR3aa: CASSPLSSYEQYF; CDR3nt: TGTGCCAGCTCCCCACTCTCCTCCTACGAGCAGTACTTC
j_gene: TRBJ2-2; v_gene: TRBV7-9; d_gene: NA; abundance: NA; CDR3aa: CASSGGGTTNTGELFF; CDR3nt: TGTGCCAGCAGCGGGGGAGGGACAACGAACACCGGGGAGCTGTTTTTT
j_gene: TRBJ1-6; v_gene: TRBV18; d_gene: TRBD1; abundance: once; CDR3aa: CASSPDRGDSPLHF; CDR3nt: TGTGCCAGCTCCCCCGACAGGGGAGATTCACCCCTCCACTTT
j_gene: TRBJ1-2; v_gene: TRBV5-1; d_gene: TRBD1; abundance: NA; CDR3aa: CASSGQGGYGYTF; CDR3nt: TGCGCCAGCAGCGGACAGGGAGGCTATGGCTACACCTTC
j_gene: TRBJ2-2; v_gene: TRBV29-1; d_gene: TRBD2; abundance: NA; CDR3aa: CSVEDLRLAGARELFF; CDR3nt: TGCAGCGTTGAAGATCTTCGGCTAGCGGGGGCAAGGGAGCTGTTTTTT
j_gene: TRBJ1-5; v_gene: TRBV29-1; d_gene: NA; abundance: NA; CDR3aa: CSVARGDNQPQHF; CDR3nt: TGCAGCGTTGCAAGGGGCGACAATCAGCCCCAGCATTTT
j_gene: TRBJ1-2; v_gene: TRBV20-1; d_gene: NA; abundance: once; CDR3aa: CSARLRAGYTF; CDR3nt: TGCAGTGCTAGGCTCAGGGCGGGCTACACCTTC
j_gene: TRBJ1-4; v_gene: TRBV19; d_gene: NA; abundance: NA; CDR3aa: CATQVREPSTNEKLFF; CDR3nt: TGTGCCACTCAAGTCCGGGAGCCCTCAACTAATGAAAAACTGTTTTTT
j_gene: TRBJ2-7; v_gene: TRBV18; d_gene: NA; abundance: few; CDR3aa: CASSPVAVPTGQYF; CDR3nt: TGTGCCAGCTCACCCGTCGCGGTACCTACAGGGCAGTACTTC
j_gene: TRBJ1-1; v_gene: TRBV7-3; d_gene: TRBD1; abundance: once; CDR3aa: CASSQGVAVRGTEAFF; CDR3nt: TGTGCCAGCAGCCAGGGGGTCGCGGTCCGGGGCACTGAAGCTTTCTTT
j_gene: TRBJ2-1; v_gene: TRBV6-5; d_gene: TRBD2; abundance: NA; CDR3aa: CASSYASGGANEQFF; CDR3nt: TGTGCCAGCAGTTACGCTAGCGGGGGGGCCAATGAGCAGTTCTTC
j_gene: TRBJ2-5; v_gene: TRBV7-2; d_gene: NA; abundance: NA; CDR3aa: CASSPPGGTATQYF; CDR3nt: TGTGCCAGCAGCCCGCCTGGGGGCACGGCGACCCAGTACTTC
j_gene: TRBJ2-3; v_gene: TRBV10-1; d_gene: NA; abundance: NA; CDR3aa: CASSAASPADTQYF; CDR3nt: TGCGCCAGCAGTGCTGCTAGCCCCGCAGATACGCAGTATTTT
j_gene: TRBJ2-2; v_gene: TRBV11-3; d_gene: NA; abundance: NA; CDR3aa: CASSLVGSGNTGELFF; CDR3nt: TGTGCCAGCAGCTTAGTAGGTTCAGGGAACACCGGGGAGCTGTTTTTT
j_gene: TRBJ2-3; v_gene: TRBV18; d_gene: TRBD2; abundance: NA; CDR3aa: CASSPGGLATKYF; CDR3nt: TGTGCCAGCTCACCGGGCGGACTAGCGACAAAGTATTTT
j_gene: TRBJ2-5; v_gene: TRBV2; d_gene: TRBD2; abundance: few; CDR3aa: CASSERRLAGAETQYF; CDR3nt: TGTGCCAGCAGTGAAAGGCGGCTAGCGGGGGCAGAGACCCAGTACTTC